This T cell receptor (beta chain) was captured by sequencing in a study of blood T cells in healthy people across ages. Overall study results and limits: Strong correlation was found linking TCR beta diversity to naive T cell percentage.

A second PCR of about 7 to 11 cycles used a sample-barcoded 5' primer and a J-beta primer mix. At least 2.5 million CDR3-containing paired-end reads were obtained per sample. TCRdb reprocessed the 5' RACE reads via MiXCR and lists one record per CDR3 protein. Of under 1,100,000 distinct CDR3 sequences detected, 20% to 25% appear once; the ten largest clones hold approximately 0.71%. V was pared by 6 bases and J by 5 bases, with 12 bases of the junction left unmatched. This CDR3 is built from 19 residues. CDR1 is SGHTA, CDR2 FQGTGA, per germline. This clonotype turned up a few times. Its antigen remains unknown. The same data also contributed to another study, on T cells of mothers and their children. From that study: Material was donated by three healthy Caucasian mothers and their six children. No clone of persistent microchimeric T cells was detected.

The sequence was collected from a girl aged 2 to 9 in good health. The sample was blood. This chain links TRBV7-3 with TRBJ2-6; 14 positions agree with TRBD2. CDR3 bases: TGTGCCAGCAGTCTGGCGGGGACTAGCGGGAGAGAGAGGGCCAACGTCCTGACTTTC. Amino acid sequence: CASSLAGTSGRERANVLTF. The full variable domain, in which reference TRBV7-3 and TRBJ2-6 provide the parts outside the CDR3, is GAGVSQTPSNKVTEKGKYVELRCDPISGHTALYWYRQSLGQGPEFLIYFQGTGAADDSGLPNDRFFAVRPEGSVSTLKIQRTERGDSAVYLCASSLAGTSGRERANVLTFGAGSRLTVL.